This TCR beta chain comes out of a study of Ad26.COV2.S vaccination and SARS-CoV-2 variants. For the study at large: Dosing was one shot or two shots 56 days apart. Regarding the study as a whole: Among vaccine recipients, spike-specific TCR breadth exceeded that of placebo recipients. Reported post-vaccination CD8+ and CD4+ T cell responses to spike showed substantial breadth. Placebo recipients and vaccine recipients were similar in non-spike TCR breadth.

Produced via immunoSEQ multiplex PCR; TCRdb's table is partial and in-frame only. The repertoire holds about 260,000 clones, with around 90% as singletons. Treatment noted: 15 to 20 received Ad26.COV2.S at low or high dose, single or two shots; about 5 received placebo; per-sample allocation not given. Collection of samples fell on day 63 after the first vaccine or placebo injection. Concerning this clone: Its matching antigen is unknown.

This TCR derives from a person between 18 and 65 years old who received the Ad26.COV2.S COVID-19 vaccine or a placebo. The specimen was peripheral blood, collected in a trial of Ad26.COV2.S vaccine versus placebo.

The CDR3 spells CASSPLQGRNSPLHF. CDR3 DNA sequence: TGTGCCAGCAGTCCGTTACAGGGAAGGAATTCACCCCTCCACTTT. V usage is TRBV27 and J usage is TRBJ1-6; possible D gene TRBD1, 6 bases. The germline CDR1 and CDR2 sequences are MNHEY and SMNVEV (reference sequence). Trimming cost V 5 bases and J 7 bases, with 15 bases left between them. The CDR3 is 15 amino acids.